This TCR beta chain was recovered during a study of blood T cell repertoires in COVID-19. Study-level information: Sites across the United States, Italy and Spain contributed samples from acute and convalescent COVID-19. The analysed material was cDNA or gDNA that came from T cells, B-cell-depleted T cells, or PBMCs.

Germline V gives CDR1 SEHNR, CDR2 FQNEAQ (reference sequence). The CDR3 is 14 amino acids. Trimming pared 5 bases from V and 2 bases from J, leaving 11 bases between. Authors' methods: Reference gene primers were amplified, and this amplification served to estimate nucleated cell counts. The repertoire was sequenced with immunoSEQ multiplex PCR; TCRdb's copy has only in-frame clones and lacks some. V, J and clone size are taken as reported in that table, and D and trimming were inferred from the DNA itself. The sample lists almost 300,000 clones, 85% to 90% occurring once. The sequenced material came from peripheral blood. The sequence was collected from a man aged 70 or older with acute or convalescent COVID-19. The chain couples TRBV7-9 to TRBJ2-3; a weak D match, TRBD1 (6 bases). The CDR3 nucleotides read TGTGCCAGCAGCCTGGGACACCTCACAGATACGCAGTATTTT. This codes for CASSLGHLTDTQYF.